This entry lists 30 T cell receptor beta chains sequenced from one sample in a study of spatial heterogeneity in lung cancer. Study-wide findings and caveats: Mutation tallies in tumors tracked expanded intratumoral alpha and beta TCR counts.

From the 5' RACE reads, TCRdb called clonotypes with MiXCR, one entry per CDR3 protein. The profile covers 20,000 or so distinct CDR3 sequences, with around 6.5% appearing a single time and about 4% taken by the ten largest. Time point in this sample: sample taken at primary tumor resection. The antigens of these receptors remain unknown. The sample in question was lung tumor tissue, obtained at surgery. These receptors originate from a female donor with early-stage non-small cell lung cancer.

By frequency in the sample, this clonotype is medium-sized. The chain joins TRBV7-9 to TRBJ1-1; D is perhaps TRBD1 (5 bases). The germline CDR1 and CDR2 sequences are SEHNR and FQNEAQ (reference sequence). CDR3 length: 14 residues. Deletions cut 3 bases from V and 4 bases from J, with 12 bases between. The CDR3 reads CASSLGGVGTEAFF. CDR3 nucleotide sequence: TGTGCCAGCAGCTTGGGGGGAGTAGGCACTGAAGCTTTCTTT.

Ten or more counts support this clonotype. V is TRBV20-1 and J is TRBJ2-7; either TRBD1 or TRBD2 may supply D (6 bases each). The V and J ends lost 3 bases and 3 bases respectively, with 21 bases between them. Germline assignment: CDR1 DFQATT and CDR2 SNEGSKA (reference sequence). The CDR3 sequence is 16 residues long. The DNA of the CDR3 is TGCAGTGCTAGGGCATCAAGGGGGGCCTCCAGCTACGAGCAGTACTTC. It yields the protein CSARASRGASSYEQYF.

This clonotype was seen ten or more times. V is TRBV5-1 and J is TRBJ1-2; D unclear. The CDR3 loop spans 14 amino acids. The V and J ends lost 2 bases and 5 bases respectively, with 13 bases between them. Germline V gives CDR1 SGHRS, CDR2 YFSETQ. The CDR3 is CASSFQTGEYGYTF. The CDR3 nucleotides are TGCGCCAGCAGCTTCCAAACGGGAGAATATGGCTACACCTTC.

This chain uses TRBV20-1 with TRBJ2-3; 11 bases line up with TRBD2. Looked up from germline, CDR1 is DFQATT and CDR2 is SNEGSKA (reference sequence). The CDR3 totals 15 residues. Trimming at V came to 5 bases and at J to 0 bases, leaving 4 bases not matched to a gene. CDR3 protein: CSARGLAASTDTQYF. CDR3 DNA sequence: TGCAGTGCTCGGGGACTAGCGGCTAGCACAGATACGCAGTATTTT.

Ten or more counts support this clonotype. The rearrangement links TRBV28 to TRBJ1-1, with D unresolved. Germline CDR1 is MDHEN and CDR2 is SYDVKM. Trimming shortened V by 5 bases and J by 2 bases, and 18 bases separated the two germline ends. This CDR3 contains 16 residues. The CDR3 loop is CASSRVGWRANTEAFF. The CDR3, as DNA: TGTGCCAGCAGTCGCGTAGGGTGGAGGGCCAACACTGAAGCTTTCTTT.

This clonotype was seen repeatedly, ten times or more. The gene calls are TRBV5-3 and TRBJ2-5; D gene ambiguous. TRBV5-3 is an open reading frame whose function is uncertain. V was clipped by 4 bases and J by 1 base, with 11 bases between them. The CDR3 spans 14 residues. CDR3 bases: TGTGCCAGAAGCCGGGTCATGAGCCAAGAGACCCAGTACTTC. It is translated as CARSRVMSQETQYF.

This clonotype was picked up many times. V usage is TRBV5-4 and J usage is TRBJ2-7; 8 bases align to TRBD2. The CDR3 spans 16 residues. J gave up 2 bases and V 3 bases, and 10 bases lay outside the gene matches. CDR1 is SGHNT, CDR2 YYREEE, per germline (reference sequence). CDR3 sequence (DNA): TGTGCCAGCAGCTCGTTAAAGACTAGCGAGACCTACGAGCAGTACTTC. It translates to CASSSLKTSETYEQYF.

This clonotype was seen repeatedly, ten times or more. The CDR3 protein is CASSSPGTTKNNEQFF. CDR3 nucleotide sequence: TGTGCCAGCAGTAGCCCCGGGACTACGAAGAACAATGAGCAGTTCTTC. The V and J genes are TRBV28 and TRBJ2-1; 7 bases are shared with TRBD2. Unmatched junction bases numbered 12, after V lost 5 bases and J lost 5 bases. Germline V gives CDR1 MDHEN, CDR2 SYDVKM. The CDR3 runs to 16 residues.

This clonotype was seen more than once but under ten times. This chain uses TRBV29-1 with TRBJ2-1, with TRBD2 matching 8 bases. V was clipped by 8 bases and J by 9 bases; unmatched bases: 15. This CDR3 spans 14 amino acids. Germline CDR1 SQVTM, CDR2 ANQGSEA. The CDR3: CSFPSDGRGAEQFF. The CDR3 DNA sequence: TGCAGCTTCCCAAGCGACGGGAGGGGCGCTGAGCAGTTCTTC.

This clonotype was recorded a few times. The J gene is TRBJ1-2, the V gene TRBV21-1; TRBD1, the table's D call, was not compared with the DNA. TRBV21-1 is reported as a pseudogene. This CDR3 spans 16 amino acids. The CDR3 DNA sequence: TGTGCCAGCAGCAATAAGAGCGGGACAGGGGTCCGCGGCTACACCTTC. It codes for CASSNKSGTGVRGYTF.

This clonotype was recorded at least ten times. The chain carries TRBV6-1 and TRBJ2-1, with D hard to call. The germline V gene has CDR1 MNHNS and CDR2 SASEGT. The CDR3 covers 16 residues. The ends were cut back, 4 bases at V and 0 bases at J, with 13 bases in the middle. The CDR3 spells CASSAQPGSSYNEQFF. CDR3 coding DNA: TGTGCCAGCAGTGCCCAGCCCGGCAGCTCCTACAATGAGCAGTTCTTC.

This clonotype was recorded many times. This rearrangement joins TRBV18 to TRBJ1-3; D uncertain. Trimming pared 5 bases from V and 0 bases from J, leaving 11 bases between. The CDR3 runs to 15 residues. Germline V gene lookup returns CDR1 KGHSH and CDR2 LQKENI. Here the CDR3 DNA reads TGTGCCAGCTCAGACTGGACGGTCTCTGGAAACACCATATATTTT. Protein: CASSDWTVSGNTIYF. Full variable domain (remainder filled in from reference TRBV18 and TRBJ1-3): NAGVMQNPRHLVRRRGQEARLRCSPMKGHSHVYWYRQLPEEGLKFMVYLQKENIIDESGMPKERFSAEFPKEGPSILRIQQVVRGDSAAYFCASSDWTVSGNTIYFGEGSWLTVV.

By frequency in the sample, this clonotype is medium-sized. The J gene is TRBJ2-1, the V gene TRBV10-3, with 7 bases that match TRBD2. Germline CDR1 reads ENHRY; CDR2 reads SYGVKD. CDR3 length equals 13 residues. The trim removed 8 bases at V and 5 bases at J, leaving 6 bases unmatched. The CDR3 spells CAIRAGADNEQFF. CDR3 sequence (DNA): TGTGCCATCCGGGCGGGAGCGGACAATGAGCAGTTCTTC.

This clonotype was observed at least ten times. The chain couples TRBV20-1 to TRBJ2-6; the D is unclear. The germline V and J ends were trimmed by 1 base and 4 bases, with 8 bases remaining between them. The length of the CDR3 is 14 residues. Per the germline V gene, CDR1 is DFQATT and CDR2 is SNEGSKA (reference sequence). The CDR3 bases are TGCAGTGCTAGAGCCCCGCTAGGGGCCAACGTCCTGACTTTC. This sequence encodes CSARAPLGANVLTF.

In this sample, this clonotype turned up many times. The gene calls are TRBV20-1 and TRBJ1-4; the match to TRBD1 covers 7 bases. The CDR3 covers 18 residues. V lost 2 bases and J lost 3; bases outside the gene matches: 15. Germline lookup yields CDR1 DFQATT and CDR2 SNEGSKA (reference sequence). The CDR3 nucleotides read TGCAGTGCTAGAACCTTTGGGAAAGGGGGCGGGCCTAATGAAAAACTGTTTTTT. The encoded protein is CSARTFGKGGGPNEKLFF.

The J gene is TRBJ2-3, the V gene TRBV6-4; 7 positions match TRBD2. This CDR3 is 14 amino acids long. Germline V gene data show CDR1 as MRHNA and CDR2 as SNTAGT. The V and J ends lost 5 bases and 5 bases, in that order; junction bases with no gene match: 7. Here the CDR3 reads CASSQRGQGDTQYF. CDR3 bases: TGTGCCAGCAGTCAGCGGGGTCAGGGAGATACGCAGTATTTT.

The table lists this clonotype with many counts. This rearrangement joins TRBV18 to TRBJ1-4, with D unresolved. V was shortened by 3 bases and J by 8 bases, with 7 bases between the two germline ends. The length of the CDR3 is 12 residues. Germline CDR1 and CDR2: KGHSH and LQKENI. CDR3 amino acids: CASSPSDEKLFF. In DNA form, the CDR3 reads TGTGCCAGCTCACCTTCGGACGAAAAACTGTTTTTT. Full variable domain (rest looked up from reference TRBV18 and TRBJ1-4): NAGVMQNPRHLVRRRGQEARLRCSPMKGHSHVYWYRQLPEEGLKFMVYLQKENIIDESGMPKERFSAEFPKEGPSILRIQQVVRGDSAAYFCASSPSDEKLFFGSGTQLSVL.

This clonotype occurred many times. V usage is TRBV10-3 and J usage is TRBJ1-5, with 10 bases lining up with TRBD1. The CDR3 has 14 residues. In germline, CDR1 is ENHRY, CDR2 SYGVKD. Trimming took 4 bases from V and 11 from J; bases not matched to a gene: 8. CDR3 bases: TGTGCCATCAGTGTAGGGACAGGGGACCGGGCCCAGCATTTT. Residues: CAISVGTGDRAQHF.

There are a few counts of this clonotype. The V gene is TRBV7-9, the J gene TRBJ2-1, with 7 bases matching TRBD1. Per the germline V gene, CDR1 is SEHNR and CDR2 is FQNEAQ (reference sequence). The CDR3 totals 14 residues. With V trimmed by 4 bases and J by 4 bases, 4 bases remained unmatched. The CDR3 sequence: CASSSRQGYNEQFF. Here the CDR3 DNA reads TGTGCCAGCAGCTCCAGACAGGGATACAATGAGCAGTTCTTC.

Ten or more counts support this clonotype. The chain couples TRBV6-2 or TRBV6-3 to TRBJ2-7; D might be TRBD2 (5 bases). Trimming took 6 bases from V and 5 from J, leaving 20 bases between them. This CDR3 region has 15 residues. Germline CDR1 MNHEY, CDR2 SVGEGT. The CDR3 spells CASSLFSGSSHEQYF. For the CDR3, the DNA is TGTGCCAGCAGCCTTTTTAGTGGGAGCAGCCACGAGCAGTACTTC.

The chain joins TRBV5-1 to TRBJ2-7, with no clear D. This CDR3 contains 12 residues. CDR1 and CDR2 from the germline V gene are SGHRS and YFSETQ. V was shortened by 2 bases and J by 7 bases, with 10 bases between the two germline ends. CDR3 region: CASSFAGREQYF. The DNA of the CDR3 is TGCGCCAGCAGCTTCGCCGGGCGAGAGCAGTACTTC.

There are many counts of this clonotype. The chain is built from TRBV12-3 or TRBV12-4 and TRBJ1-5; D unresolved. This CDR3 has 15 amino acids. V lost 3 bases, J lost 6 bases, and 15 bases lay in between. CDR3 in amino acids: CASSFGGRVGQPQHF. The CDR3 nucleotides are TGTGCCAGCAGTTTTGGAGGCCGGGTGGGTCAGCCCCAGCATTTT.

This clonotype was seen repeatedly, ten times or more. The J gene is TRBJ2-7, the V gene TRBV28; 7 nucleotides line up with TRBD1. Germline CDR1 and CDR2: MDHEN and SYDVKM. V lost 3 bases to trimming and J lost 3 bases; unmatched junction nucleotides: 5. The CDR3 length is 14 residues. CDR3: CASSFADRDYEQYF. The CDR3 bases are TGTGCCAGCAGTTTTGCAGACAGGGACTACGAGCAGTACTTC. Using reference TRBV28 and TRBJ2-7 for the parts outside the CDR3, the full variable domain is DVKVTQSSRYLVKRTGEKVFLECVQDMDHENMFWYRQDPGLGLRLIYFSYDVKMKEKGDIPEGYSVSREKKERFSLILESASTNQTSMYLCASSFADRDYEQYFGPGTRLTVT.

Ten or more counts support this clonotype. The V gene is TRBV6-5, the J gene TRBJ1-6, with a weak D call TRBD1 (5 bases). Trimming left V 5 bases short and J 9 bases short, with 14 bases between. CDR3 length equals 14 residues. Germline CDR1 reads MNHEY; CDR2 reads SVGAGI. The CDR3: CASSPTPGGSPLHF. The CDR3 DNA reads TGTGCCAGCAGTCCGACACCTGGGGGTTCACCCCTCCACTTT.

The genes are TRBV12-3 or TRBV12-4 and TRBJ2-1; perhaps TRBD2 as D (6 bases). Trimming stripped 7 bases from V and 6 bases from J, with 13 bases between. The CDR3 runs 13 residues. The CDR3 is CASTRGGVNEQFF. The CDR3 DNA sequence: TGTGCCAGCACCCGAGGAGGGGTCAATGAGCAGTTCTTC.

This clonotype appeared many times. V gene TRBV20-1 combines with J gene TRBJ2-2; D is tentatively TRBD1 or TRBD2 (6 bases each). V was shortened by 3 bases and J by 13 bases, with 18 bases between the two germline ends. The CDR3 extends over 13 amino acids. Germline loops: CDR1 DFQATT, CDR2 SNEGSKA (reference sequence). The CDR3 is CSASPSGAGGLFF. The CDR3 nucleotides are TGCAGTGCTAGCCCCTCGGGGGCGGGCGGGCTGTTTTTT.

Concerning this clonotype: A much larger clonotype is one base distant, so this may be a read error. CDR3 nucleotides: TGTGCCAGCAGCCACCTTACTGAAGCTTTCTTT. Translating it yields CASSHLTEAFF. The V call is TRBV6-2 or TRBV6-3, the J call TRBJ1-1; D gene uncertain. The V gene lost 6 bases and the J gene lost 5 bases, with 7 bases spanning the gap. The CDR3 is 11 residues long. Per the germline V gene, CDR1 is MNHEY and CDR2 is SVGEGT.

The table lists this clonotype with many counts. V usage is TRBV12-3 or TRBV12-4 and J usage is TRBJ1-6, with D uncertain. The CDR3 is 16 amino acids. The V end was cut by 5 bases, the J end by 0 bases, with 11 bases between. In DNA, the CDR3 is TGTGCCAGCAGTCCAGCGGCGAGCTCCTATAATTCACCCCTCCACTTT. Translating gives CASSPAASSYNSPLHF.

This clonotype was seen repeatedly, ten times or more. The chain joins TRBV11-3 to TRBJ2-7; D is tentatively TRBD1 or TRBD2 (5 bases each). The germline gives CDR1 SGHNT, CDR2 YENEEA. V lost 5 bases and J lost 2, with 13 bases in between. The CDR3 has 14 amino acids. The CDR3 sequence: CASSLRDGPYEQYF. CDR3 in DNA: TGTGCCAGCAGCCTCCGGGACGGCCCCTACGAGCAGTACTTC.

This clonotype has ten or more counts. The CDR3 protein is CSAMGGRSYEQYF. CDR3 DNA sequence: TGCAGTGCTATGGGGGGCCGCTCCTACGAGCAGTACTTC. The chain uses TRBV20-1 and TRBJ2-7; D could derive from TRBD1 or TRBD2 (6 bases each). From germline, CDR1 is DFQATT and CDR2 SNEGSKA (reference sequence). V was cut by 4 bases and J by 0 bases, with 10 bases left in between. The CDR3 sequence is 13 residues long.